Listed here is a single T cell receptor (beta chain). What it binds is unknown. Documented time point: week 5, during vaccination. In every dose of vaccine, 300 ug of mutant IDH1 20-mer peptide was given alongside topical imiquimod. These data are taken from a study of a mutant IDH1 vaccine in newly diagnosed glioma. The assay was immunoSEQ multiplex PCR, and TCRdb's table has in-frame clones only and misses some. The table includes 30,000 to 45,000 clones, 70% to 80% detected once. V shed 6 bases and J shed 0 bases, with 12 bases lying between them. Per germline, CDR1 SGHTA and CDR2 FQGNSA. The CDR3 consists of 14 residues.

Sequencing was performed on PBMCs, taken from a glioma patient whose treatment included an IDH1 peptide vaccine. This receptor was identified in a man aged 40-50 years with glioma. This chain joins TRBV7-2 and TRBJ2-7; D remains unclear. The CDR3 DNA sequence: TGTGCCAGCAGTCCCCGACTGATCTCCTACGAGCAGTACTTC. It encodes CASSPRLISYEQYF.